This entry lists 15 T cell receptor beta chains sequenced from one sample in a study of identical twins. In TCRdb, the 5' RACE reads were re-called with MiXCR into one record per CDR3 protein. The sample lists hundreds of thousands of distinct CDR3 sequences; about 12% were seen once. This sample was also put to use in a study of yellow fever vaccine responses in identical twins.

Material: CD8+ T cells sorted from blood. These receptors all come from a woman aged 18-35 years in good health.

This clonotype was counted a few times. The J gene is TRBJ1-2, the V gene TRBV2; D is unclear. Germline values: CDR1 SNHLY, CDR2 FYNNEI. V dropped 4 bases and J dropped 4 bases, with 10 bases sitting between them. The CDR3 covers 13 residues. CDR3 coding DNA: TGTGCCAGCAGTGGGACGGATCCCTATGGCTACACCTTC. It is translated as CASSGTDPYGYTF.

This clonotype was seen many times. This chain links TRBV7-8 with TRBJ2-5; D not resolved. The CDR3 sequence is 14 residues long. The ends were cut back, 2 bases at V and 0 bases at J, with 7 bases in the middle. Germline CDR1 is SGHVS and CDR2 is FQNEAQ. The CDR3 is CASSLRGYQETQYF. DNA for the CDR3: TGTGCCAGCAGCTTAAGAGGATACCAAGAGACCCAGTACTTC.

This clonotype occurred a few times. The chain employs TRBV11-2 and TRBJ2-5; the match to TRBD1 covers 7 bases. The junction had 7 bases not matched to a gene; V was cut back by 1 base and J by 5 bases. Germline V gene sequence: CDR1 SGHAT, CDR2 FQNNGV. The CDR3 loop spans 15 amino acids. The CDR3 DNA reads as TGTGCCAGCAGCTTAGGGCAGGGGGTATTGGAGACCCAGTACTTC. This codes for CASSLGQGVLETQYF.

The rearrangement joins TRBV20-1 to TRBJ1-2; unclear D gene. Germline lookup yields CDR1 DFQATT and CDR2 SNEGSKA (reference sequence). Between the trimmed V and J ends, which lost 1 base and 3 bases, there was a span of 6 bases. The CDR3 runs to 12 residues. The CDR3 nucleotides read TGCAGTGCTAGAGGGCAGCACTATGGCTACACCTTC. It is translated as CSARGQHYGYTF.

V is TRBV20-1 and J is TRBJ1-6; no definite D call. There are 15 residues in the CDR3. V lost 0 bases and J lost 8, with 14 bases in between. CDR1 and CDR2 from the germline V gene are DFQATT and SNEGSKA (reference sequence). The CDR3 coding sequence is TGCAGTGCTAGAGATCATACCGTCTGGGATTCACCCCTCCACTTT. Amino acid sequence: CSARDHTVWDSPLHF.

This clonotype was counted only a few times. The rearrangement uses TRBV2 and TRBJ2-4; 8 bases are shared with TRBD2. After removal of 7 bases from V and 0 bases from J, the junction contained 5 bases not matched to a gene. Germline V lookup: CDR1 SNHLY, CDR2 FYNNEI. The CDR3 is made up of 15 amino acids. The chain's CDR3 is CASTRTSQAKNIQYF. The CDR3 region has the DNA TGTGCCAGCACTCGGACTAGCCAAGCCAAAAACATTCAGTACTTC. Full variable domain (rest looked up from reference TRBV2 and TRBJ2-4): EPEVTQTPSHQVTQMGQEVILRCVPISNHLYFYWYRQILGQKVEFLVSFYNNEISEKSEIFDDQFSVERPDGSNFTLKIRSTKLEDSAMYFCASTRTSQAKNIQYFGAGTRLSVL.

The V and J genes are TRBV6-1 and TRBJ2-2; 12 bases fit TRBD2. The germline CDR1 and CDR2 sequences are MNHNS and SASEGT. Trimming cost V 6 bases and J 4 bases; bases outside gene matches: 12. The CDR3 spans 18 residues. The CDR3 loop reads CASRRLAGALGSTGELFF. DNA of the CDR3: TGTGCCAGCAGGAGACTAGCGGGGGCCCTAGGGAGCACCGGGGAGCTGTTTTTT.

This clonotype was counted between two and nine times. CDR3 amino acids: CASSYPDGPDATNEKLFF. The CDR3 nucleotides read TGTGCCAGCAGTTACCCTGATGGTCCGGATGCAACTAATGAAAAACTGTTTTTT. The chain employs TRBV6-5 and TRBJ1-4, with D unresolved. This CDR3 comprises 18 residues. V shed 2 bases and J shed 0 bases, with 16 bases lying between them. The germline V gene encodes CDR1 MNHEY and CDR2 SVGAGI.

At least ten counts were recorded for this clonotype. The gene calls are TRBV7-2 and TRBJ2-3; no reliable D call. Trimming stripped 0 bases from V and 7 bases from J, with 8 bases between. Germline values: CDR1 SGHTA, CDR2 FQGNSA. This CDR3 has 13 residues. CDR3 nucleotides: TGTGCCAGCAGCTTAGCAGGGTGGTATACGCAGTATTTT. Its translation: CASSLAGWYTQYF.

This clonotype was picked up a small number of times. This chain uses TRBV4-1 with TRBJ2-1; 8 positions match TRBD2. Looked up from germline, CDR1 is MGHRA and CDR2 is YSYEKL. The junction had 9 bases not matched to a gene; V was cut back by 2 bases and J by 3 bases. The CDR3 extends over 17 amino acids. In DNA form, the CDR3 reads TGCGCCAGCAGCCAACGGGGAGCGGGGGCAAACTACAATGAGCAGTTCTTC. This sequence encodes CASSQRGAGANYNEQFF.

This clonotype was counted only a few times. The genes are TRBV12-3 or TRBV12-4 and TRBJ2-5; tentative D call: TRBD2 (6 bases). This CDR3 spans 13 amino acids. Trimming pared 3 bases from V and 5 bases from J, leaving 10 bases between. The CDR3 reads CASSFGLFETQYF. CDR3 in DNA: TGTGCCAGCAGTTTTGGACTATTCGAGACCCAGTACTTC.

This clonotype was recorded at least ten times. This chain uses TRBV7-9 with TRBJ2-5; TRBD2 is a possible D gene (6 bases). Deletions cut 2 bases from V and 4 bases from J, with 17 bases between. This CDR3 is 16 amino acids long. Per the germline V gene, CDR1 is SEHNR and CDR2 is FQNEAQ (reference sequence). CDR3 DNA sequence: TGTGCCAGCAGCTTATTGGCTAGCGCCCTCGGAGAGACCCAGTACTTC. Protein: CASSLLASALGETQYF.

This clonotype turned up a few times. The rearrangement links TRBV20-1 to TRBJ2-1; 7 nucleotides align to TRBD2. V was pared by 1 base and J by 10 bases, with 10 bases of the junction left unmatched. The CDR3 consists of 14 residues. Germline CDR1 reads DFQATT; CDR2 reads SNEGSKA (reference sequence). The CDR3 DNA follows: TGCAGTGCTAGAGCGCTAGCGGCAGTGGGGGAGCAGTTCTTC. It specifies CSARALAAVGEQFF.

The sample holds a few counts of this clonotype. The chain carries TRBV13 and TRBJ1-6; tentatively, D is TRBD1 (5 bases). Trimming took off 6 bases at V and 9 bases at J, with 12 bases between the two ends. Germline V gene data show CDR1 as PRHDT and CDR2 as FYEKMQ (reference sequence). This CDR3 is built from 13 residues. The DNA of the CDR3 is TGTGCCAGCAGTAGCCCTGGGGGTTCACCCCTCCACTTT. Translated, it gives CASSSPGGSPLHF.

This clonotype was seen more than once but under ten times. This sequence joins TRBV27 and TRBJ1-1; D unclear. The CDR3 sequence is 15 residues long. Germline CDR1 is MNHEY and CDR2 is SMNVEV (reference sequence). The germline V and J ends were trimmed by 6 bases and 8 bases, with 22 bases remaining between them. The CDR3 protein is CASRPRVYMTEEAFF. The CDR3, as DNA: TGTGCCAGCAGGCCGAGGGTTTATATGACTGAGGAAGCTTTCTTT.